What follows are 20 T cell receptor beta chains derived from one specimen sequenced in a study of cytomegalovirus exposure and HLA in healthy donors. The PCR contained 60 Vbeta and 13 Jbeta primers. TCRdb's copy holds only in-frame clones and misses some; the assay was immunoSEQ multiplex PCR. The table shows 130,000 to 150,000 clones, with around 79% occurring only once. The sequenced material came from PBMCs. All receptors come from a woman aged 40 to 49 in good health and CMV-seropositive.

A single count supports this clone. The rearrangement links TRBV25-1 to TRBJ1-2, with D possibly matching TRBD1 (5 bases). V gave up 2 bases and J gave up 7 bases, with 14 bases separating them. The CDR3 runs to 14 residues. Looked up from germline, CDR1 is MGHDK and CDR2 is SYGVNS. The CDR3 loop reads CASSETGISPGYTF. CDR3 nucleotides: TGTGCCAGCAGTGAAACAGGTATAAGTCCTGGCTACACCTTC.

This clone was counted between two and nine times. The chain has TRBV2 and TRBJ1-4; D gene uncertain. The germline V and J ends were trimmed by 6 bases and 0 bases, with 8 bases remaining between them. The CDR3 sequence is 14 residues long. The germline V gene encodes CDR1 SNHLY and CDR2 FYNNEI. The CDR3 coding sequence is TGTGCCAGCAGCGTCGGTGCAACTAATGAAAAACTGTTTTTT. It yields the protein CASSVGATNEKLFF.

This chain joins TRBV10-2 and TRBJ1-4; D gene uncertain. This CDR3 contains 14 residues. Trimming took off 0 bases at V and 5 bases at J, with 7 bases between the two ends. Germline CDR1 reads WSHSY; CDR2 reads SAAADI. CDR3 bases: TGCGCCAGCAGTGAGTCTGGTCGGAATGAAAAACTGTTTTTT. Its translation is CASSESGRNEKLFF.

This chain links TRBV4-2 with TRBJ1-5, with unresolved D. The germline gives CDR1 LGHNA, CDR2 YNFKEQ. The CDR3 has 14 residues. V shed 0 bases and J shed 0 bases, with 3 bases lying between them. The CDR3 protein is CASSQDYSNQPQHF. In DNA, the CDR3 is TGTGCCAGCAGCCAAGATTATAGCAATCAGCCCCAGCATTTT.

V and J are TRBV28 and TRBJ1-2, with D possibly being TRBD1 (6 bases). The germline V gene encodes CDR1 MDHEN and CDR2 SYDVKM. CDR3 length: 13 amino acids. V lost 9 bases and J lost 1, with 12 bases in between. CDR3 in amino acids: CASTGSLNYGYTF. CDR3 bases: TGTGCCAGTACAGGGTCCCTTAACTATGGCTACACCTTC.

The genes are TRBV6-6 and TRBJ1-2; D unclear. The CDR3 contains 13 residues. Per the germline V gene, CDR1 is MNHNY and CDR2 is SVGAGI (reference sequence). The germline V and J ends were trimmed by 0 bases and 8 bases, with 10 bases remaining between them. The CDR3 region is CASSYSGRPGYTF. Here the CDR3 DNA reads TGTGCCAGCAGTTACTCTGGGCGTCCCGGCTACACCTTC.

This clone was detected only a few times. This chain links TRBV30 with TRBJ2-2, with 15 bases that match TRBD2. The V and J ends lost 2 bases and 7 bases, in that order; junction bases with no gene match: 5. The germline CDR1 and CDR2 sequences are GTSNPN and SVGIG (reference sequence). The CDR3 spans 16 residues. CDR3 in amino acids: CAWSRTSGGAIGELFF. In nucleotides, the CDR3 is TGTGCCTGGAGTAGGACTAGCGGGGGGGCGATCGGGGAGCTGTTTTTT.

The V and J genes are TRBV11-2 and TRBJ2-7; possible D gene TRBD1, 5 bases. V was trimmed by 0 bases and J by 6 bases, leaving 15 bases between them. Germline V CDR1 and CDR2: SGHAT, FQNNGV. This CDR3 region has 15 residues. The CDR3, as DNA: TGTGCCAGCAGCTTAGATTCGCGGTTCAGGGCCGAGCAGTACTTC. Protein sequence: CASSLDSRFRAEQYF. The full variable domain, completed using reference TRBV11-2 and TRBJ2-7, is EAGVAQSPRYKIIEKRQSVAFWCNPISGHATLYWYQQILGQGPKLLIQFQNNGVVDDSQLPKDRFSAERLKGVDSTLKIQPAKLEDSAVYLCASSLDSRFRAEQYFGPGTRLTVT.

The genes are TRBV15 and TRBJ1-2; TRBD1 agrees at 8 bases. The CDR3 length is 13 residues. Germline CDR1 reads LNHNV; CDR2 reads YYDKDF (reference sequence). Trimming at V came to 0 bases and at J to 12 bases, leaving 6 bases not matched to a gene. CDR3 in amino acids: CATSRDPGQGNTF. CDR3 nucleotide sequence: TGTGCCACCAGCAGAGATCCCGGACAGGGTAACACCTTC.

This rearrangement joins TRBV5-1 to TRBJ1-1; 7 bases match TRBD1. The CDR3 covers 14 residues. CDR1 is SGHRS, CDR2 YFSETQ, per germline. After removal of 1 base from V and 6 bases from J, the junction contained 6 bases not matched to a gene. For the CDR3, the DNA is TGCGCCAGCAGCTTGTCACAGGGGATTCCTGAAGCTTTCTTT. This encodes CASSLSQGIPEAFF.

This chain links TRBV30 with TRBJ2-6; D is possibly TRBD1 (6 bases). From germline, CDR1 is GTSNPN and CDR2 SVGIG (reference sequence). V was shortened by 3 bases and J by 6 bases, with 9 bases between the two germline ends. This CDR3 comprises 13 residues. CDR3: CAWRLGAANVLTF. The CDR3 DNA reads TGTGCCTGGAGGTTGGGGGCGGCCAACGTCCTGACTTTC. The whole variable domain, remainder taken from reference TRBV30 and TRBJ2-6, is SQTIHQWPATLVQPVGSPLSLECTVEGTSNPNLYWYRQAAGRGLQLLFYSVGIGQISSEVPQNLSASRPQDRQFILSSKKLLLSDSGFYLCAWRLGAANVLTFGAGSRLTVL.

The V gene is TRBV14, the J gene TRBJ2-3; 9 nucleotides line up with TRBD2. The CDR3 length is 15 residues. CDR1 and CDR2 (germline): SGHDN, FVKESK. Trimming cost V 5 bases and J 2 bases; bases outside gene matches: 5. The CDR3 spells CASSGGLAYTDTQYF. DNA for the CDR3: TGTGCCAGCAGCGGGGGACTAGCTTACACAGATACGCAGTATTTT.

This clone is a singleton in its sample. CDR3 DNA sequence: TGTGCCAGCAGTGAATACGGGGGGTATAATTCACCCCTCCACTTT. As protein: CASSEYGGYNSPLHF. The chain has TRBV6-1 and TRBJ1-6; a weak D match, TRBD1 (5 bases). V was pared by 2 bases and J by 4 bases, with 9 bases between. The germline V gene has CDR1 MNHNS and CDR2 SASEGT. The CDR3 loop spans 15 amino acids.

V usage is TRBV5-1 and J usage is TRBJ2-3; 8 bases are shared with TRBD1. CDR1 and CDR2 (germline): SGHRS, YFSETQ. The CDR3 runs to 15 residues. The V gene end was trimmed by 4 bases and the J gene end by 3 bases; junction bases not matched to a gene: 7. CDR3 sequence: CASSPGQGRTDTQYF. The DNA for the CDR3 is TGCGCCAGCAGCCCAGGACAGGGTCGTACAGATACGCAGTATTTT.

J is TRBJ2-3 and V is TRBV6-5, with TRBD2 identical over 8 bases. V was clipped by 3 bases and J by 1 base; unmatched bases: 3. The CDR3 is made up of 15 amino acids. The germline gives CDR1 MNHEY, CDR2 SVGAGI. The CDR3 nucleotides are TGTGCCAGCAGTTATTTGCGGGGGGGCACAGATACGCAGTATTTT. Its protein is CASSYLRGGTDTQYF.

This clone has just one count. V usage is TRBV11-2 and J usage is TRBJ1-1; D is unclear. Trimming pared 5 bases from V and 6 bases from J, leaving 16 bases between. Looked up from germline, CDR1 is SGHAT and CDR2 is FQNNGV. This CDR3 comprises 14 residues. CDR3 loop: CASSPTPDSAEAFF. DNA of the CDR3: TGTGCCAGCAGCCCCACCCCAGATAGCGCTGAAGCTTTCTTT. Looking up the rest from reference TRBV11-2 and TRBJ1-1 gives the full variable domain: EAGVAQSPRYKIIEKRQSVAFWCNPISGHATLYWYQQILGQGPKLLIQFQNNGVVDDSQLPKDRFSAERLKGVDSTLKIQPAKLEDSAVYLCASSPTPDSAEAFFGQGTRLTVV.

This chain connects TRBV5-1 to TRBJ1-4; D may be TRBD1 (6 bases). The germline V gene encodes CDR1 SGHRS and CDR2 YFSETQ. V dropped 0 bases and J dropped 3 bases, with 9 bases sitting between them. The CDR3 runs 15 residues. CDR3 sequence reads: CASSLVQGSNEKLFF. Written as DNA, the CDR3 is TGCGCCAGCAGCTTGGTTCAGGGGTCTAATGAAAAACTGTTTTTT.

This chain links TRBV21-1 with TRBJ1-5. TRBV21-1 is a documented pseudogene. The CDR3 has 18 amino acids. The CDR3 bases are TGTGCCAGCAGCAAAGGGAGGGGTAGCAGCTTGGCGTGTCAGCCCCAGCATTTT. Encoded protein: CASSKGRGSSLACQPQHF.

The sample holds one count of this clone. V is TRBV6-1 and J is TRBJ2-3; TRBD1 is a possible D gene (6 bases). Trimming removed 6 bases at V and 6 bases at J, with 13 bases between. Germline-derived CDR1 and CDR2 are MNHNS and SASEGT. This CDR3 is 13 amino acids long. CDR3 sequence reads: CASRTGAGDTQYF. CDR3 bases: TGTGCCAGCAGGACAGGCGCAGGGGATACGCAGTATTTT.

This clone came up a few times. This rearrangement joins TRBV6-6 to TRBJ2-7, with 7 nucleotides matching TRBD1. J gave up 4 bases and V 6 bases, and 9 bases lay outside the gene matches. The CDR3 runs to 14 residues. Germline V gene data show CDR1 as MNHNY and CDR2 as SVGAGI (reference sequence). In DNA, the CDR3 is TGTGCCAGCAGAACTCGGGACAGTTCTTACGAGCAGTACTTC. Encoded protein: CASRTRDSSYEQYF.